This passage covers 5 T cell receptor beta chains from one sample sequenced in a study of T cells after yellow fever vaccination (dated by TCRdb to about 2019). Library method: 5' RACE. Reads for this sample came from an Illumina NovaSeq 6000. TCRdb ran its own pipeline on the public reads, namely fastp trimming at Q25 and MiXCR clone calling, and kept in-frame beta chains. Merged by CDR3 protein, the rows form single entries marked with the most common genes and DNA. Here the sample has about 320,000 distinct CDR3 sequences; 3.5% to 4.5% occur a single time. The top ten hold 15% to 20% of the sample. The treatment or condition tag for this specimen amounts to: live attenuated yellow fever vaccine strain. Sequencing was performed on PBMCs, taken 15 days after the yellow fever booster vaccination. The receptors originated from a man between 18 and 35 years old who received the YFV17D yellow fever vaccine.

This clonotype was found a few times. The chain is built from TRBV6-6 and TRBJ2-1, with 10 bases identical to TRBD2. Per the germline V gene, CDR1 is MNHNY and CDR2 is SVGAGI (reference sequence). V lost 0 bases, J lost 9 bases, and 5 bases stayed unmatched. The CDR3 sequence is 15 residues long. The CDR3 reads CASSYSSSGGGEQFF. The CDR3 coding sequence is TGTGCCAGCAGTTACTCCTCTAGCGGGGGAGGTGAGCAGTTCTTC.

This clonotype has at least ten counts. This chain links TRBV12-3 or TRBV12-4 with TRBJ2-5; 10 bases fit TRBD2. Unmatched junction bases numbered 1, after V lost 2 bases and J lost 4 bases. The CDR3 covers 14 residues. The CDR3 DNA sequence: TGTGCCAGCAGTTTACTAGCGGGGGCAGAGACCCAGTACTTC. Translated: CASSLLAGAETQYF.

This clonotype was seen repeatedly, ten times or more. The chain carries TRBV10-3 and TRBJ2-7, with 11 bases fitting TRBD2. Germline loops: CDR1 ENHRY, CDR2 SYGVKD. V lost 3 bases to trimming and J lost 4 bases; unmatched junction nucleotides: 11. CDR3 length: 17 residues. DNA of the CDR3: TGTGCCATCAGTGATGTAAGGCTAGCGGGGGGACAATACGAGCAGTACTTC. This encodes CAISDVRLAGGQYEQYF.

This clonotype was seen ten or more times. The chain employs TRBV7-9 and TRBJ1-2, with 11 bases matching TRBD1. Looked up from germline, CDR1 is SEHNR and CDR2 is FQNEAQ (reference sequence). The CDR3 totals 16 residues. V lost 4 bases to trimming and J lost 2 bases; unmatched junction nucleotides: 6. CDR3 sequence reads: CASSYRDRGFNYGYTF. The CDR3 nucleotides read TGTGCCAGCAGCTATCGGGACAGGGGGTTCAACTATGGCTACACCTTC.

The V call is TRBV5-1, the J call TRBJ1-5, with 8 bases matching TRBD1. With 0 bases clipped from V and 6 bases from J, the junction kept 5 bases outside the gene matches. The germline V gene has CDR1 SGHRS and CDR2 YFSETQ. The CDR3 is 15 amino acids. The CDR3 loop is CASSLGQGPSQPQHF. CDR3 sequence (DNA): TGCGCCAGCAGCTTGGGACAGGGGCCTTCTCAGCCCCAGCATTTT. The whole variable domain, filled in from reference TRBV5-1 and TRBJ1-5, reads KAGVTQTPRYLIKTRGQQVTLSCSPISGHRSVSWYQQTPGQGLQFLFEYFSETQRNKGNFPGRFSGRQFSNSRSEMNVSTLELGDSALYLCASSLGQGPSQPQHFGDGTRLSIL.